This entry lists 8 T cell receptor beta chains sequenced from one sample in a study of technical replicates of blood from four donors. TCRdb's table, derived via immunoSEQ multiplex PCR, lists solely in-frame clones and lacks some. The data show roughly 71,000 clones, with about 94% seen just once and approximately 0.4% held by the top ten. Sequences were obtained from T cells isolated from PBMCs. Receptors were obtained from a human donor in good health.

CDR3 amino acids: CASSVDSFNEQFF. The CDR3 coding sequence is TGTGCCAGCAGCGTAGATAGCTTCAATGAGCAGTTCTTC. This chain joins TRBV9 and TRBJ2-1; D is uncertain. CDR1 SGDLS and CDR2 YYNGEE come from the germline V gene. The CDR3 spans 13 residues. Trimming took off 0 bases at V and 6 bases at J, with 7 bases between the two ends.

The gene calls are TRBV28 and TRBJ1-2, with D possibly matching TRBD1 (5 bases). Germline CDR1 reads MDHEN; CDR2 reads SYDVKM. Trimming took 7 bases from V and 7 from J, leaving 19 bases between them. The CDR3 is 14 residues long. CDR3 DNA sequence: TGTGCCAGCACCGAGAGCCGGGACTTCGGTGGCTACACCTTC. As protein: CASTESRDFGGYTF.

J is TRBJ1-2 and V is TRBV9; a possible D gene is TRBD1 (5 bases). The germline CDR1 and CDR2 sequences are SGDLS and YYNGEE. V was cut by 0 bases and J by 4 bases, with 10 bases left in between. There are 14 residues in the CDR3. This chain's CDR3 is CASSVGPGGYGYTF. The CDR3 DNA follows: TGTGCCAGCAGCGTAGGCCCCGGGGGCTATGGCTACACCTTC.

This chain joins TRBV2 and TRBJ2-7; D is ambiguous. V dropped 4 bases and J dropped 3 bases, with 7 bases sitting between them. CDR3 length: 12 amino acids. Germline V gene lookup returns CDR1 SNHLY and CDR2 FYNNEI. The CDR3 sequence is CASSVGFYEQYF. CDR3 sequence (DNA): TGTGCCAGCAGTGTTGGCTTCTACGAGCAGTACTTC.

The gene calls are TRBV19 and TRBJ2-5, with a weak D call TRBD2 (5 bases). With 3 bases removed from V and 4 bases from J, the gap between germline ends came to 15 bases. This CDR3 has 15 amino acids. The germline V gene has CDR1 LNHDA and CDR2 SQIVND (reference sequence). The CDR3 protein is CASSMVAGRGETQYF. The DNA of the CDR3 is TGTGCCAGTAGTATGGTGGCAGGTCGGGGAGAGACCCAGTACTTC.

The gene calls are TRBV7-9 and TRBJ1-2; 7 positions agree with TRBD1. Trimming took 4 bases from V and 6 from J; bases not matched to a gene: 11. The CDR3 is made up of 15 amino acids. Germline loops: CDR1 SEHNR, CDR2 FQNEAQ (reference sequence). The CDR3 is CASSYSRGNRHGYTF. CDR3 DNA sequence: TGTGCCAGCAGCTATAGCAGGGGGAACAGACATGGCTACACCTTC.

The rearrangement links TRBV30 to TRBJ2-7, with D tentatively TRBD2 (6 bases). Deletions cut 7 bases from V and 4 bases from J, with 14 bases between. The CDR3 has 12 residues. Germline loops: CDR1 GTSNPN, CDR2 SVGIG (reference sequence). This chain's CDR3 is CASERRGYEQYF. As DNA, the CDR3 is TGTGCCTCGGAACGGAGGGGTTACGAGCAGTACTTC.

This chain uses TRBV28 with TRBJ1-2; D is undetermined. Germline V CDR1 and CDR2: MDHEN, SYDVKM. CDR3 length equals 14 residues. V lost 6 bases, J lost 5 bases, and 16 bases lay in between. The CDR3 DNA sequence: TGTGCCAGCAGCGCTCCTCCCGAGCTTTATGGCTACACCTTC. Protein product: CASSAPPELYGYTF.